Sequencing of this T cell receptor (beta chain) was carried out in a study of cytomegalovirus exposure and HLA in healthy donors. Study-wide findings and caveats: Listed as cytomegalovirus-associated were 170 or so TCR beta chains. Donor immune exposure was known only as CMV serostatus. Equally common other TCR beta chains were less clonally expanded than HLA-associated ones, a later analysis found. Links to common viral pathogens appeared, in a later analysis, for several of the most significant clusters.

About this clone: Its antigen remains unidentified.

The PCR ran on 60 Vbeta and 13 Jbeta primers. Assay used: immunoSEQ multiplex PCR; TCRdb lists only in-frame clones, some missing. This sample has roughly 180,000 clones, with about four fifths found just once. V was trimmed by 3 bases and J by 4 bases, leaving 14 bases between them. CDR1 WNHNN and CDR2 SYGVQD come from the germline V gene (reference sequence). This CDR3 spans 15 amino acids. Sequencing was performed on PBMCs. The gene calls are TRBV10-1 and TRBJ2-3, with D hard to call. This clonotype was sampled from a man aged 30 to 45 in good health and CMV-seropositive. CDR3 in amino acids: CASSDPLGSPDTQYF. The CDR3 DNA reads as TGCGCCAGCAGTGACCCCTTGGGCTCTCCAGATACGCAGTATTTT.